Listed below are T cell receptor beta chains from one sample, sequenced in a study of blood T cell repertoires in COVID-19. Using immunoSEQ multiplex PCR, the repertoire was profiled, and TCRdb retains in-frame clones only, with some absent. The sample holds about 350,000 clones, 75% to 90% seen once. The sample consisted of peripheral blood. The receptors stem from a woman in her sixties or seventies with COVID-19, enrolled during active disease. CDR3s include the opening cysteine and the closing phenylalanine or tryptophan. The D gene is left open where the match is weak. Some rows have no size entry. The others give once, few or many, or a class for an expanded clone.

TGTGCCAGCAGTGAGATACAGATTAATGAAAAACTGTTTTTT	CASSEIQINEKLFF	.	TRBV2	TRBJ1-4	.
TGTGCCAGCAGCCAAGGGGCGGGGGGCCGCCCAGATACGCAGTATTTT	CASSQGAGGRPDTQYF	TRBD2	TRBV3-1/TRBV3-2	TRBJ2-3	.
TGTGCCATCAGTGACTCGGGACTAGCAAAAGAGACCCAGTACTTC	CAISDSGLAKETQYF	TRBD2	TRBV10-3	TRBJ2-5	once
TGCGCCAGCAAACAAGAACAAGACACTGAAGCTTTCTTT	CASKQEQDTEAFF	.	TRBV5-1	TRBJ1-1	.
TGTGCCAGCAGCGTAGGCGGGGGATCTAATGAAAAACTGTTTTTT	CASSVGGGSNEKLFF	.	TRBV9	TRBJ1-4	few
TGTGCCAGCAGCTCCGGGACCTACGAGCAGTACTTC	CASSSGTYEQYF	.	TRBV12-3/TRBV12-4	TRBJ2-7	once
TGTGCCAGCAGCCGACGGGTGGGTGAAAAACTGTTTTTT	CASSRRVGEKLFF	.	TRBV11-2	TRBJ1-4	.
TGTGCCAGCAGCTTAGCGCCGTCAGGGGGCCGCACAGATACGCAGTATTTT	CASSLAPSGGRTDTQYF	TRBD1	TRBV7-6	TRBJ2-3	.
TGTGCCAGCAGCTTTGTAACGGGGGGGCGTCCCTACGAGCAGTACTTC	CASSFVTGGRPYEQYF	TRBD2	TRBV5-4	TRBJ2-7	.
TGTGCCGCTTCAGGGGAACCTTATCAGCCCCAGCATTTT	CAASGEPYQPQHF	.	TRBV10-3	TRBJ1-5	once
TGTGCCAGTAGTTCCAACTACGACAGCGTCCCCTCCGAGCAGTACTTC	CASSSNYDSVPSEQYF	.	TRBV19	TRBJ2-7	.
TGTGCCAGCAGCCTCTCCGGGACTCGGTATGCCCAGTACTTC	CASSLSGTRYAQYF	.	TRBV7-6	TRBJ2-5	.
TGCGCCAGCAGCTTAAGGGGAAATGAGCAGTTCTTC	CASSLRGNEQFF	.	TRBV4-3	TRBJ2-1	.
TGTGCCAGCAGTGACAGCCTAGCGGGGGAGCAGTACTTC	CASSDSLAGEQYF	TRBD2	TRBV6-4	TRBJ2-7	.
TGTGCCAGCAGTTTAGTACAGAGACAGCCCCAGCATTTT	CASSLVQRQPQHF	.	TRBV12-3/TRBV12-4	TRBJ1-5	.
TGTGCCATCAGTGCCCCCGGGACAGGGGTCTATGGCTACACCTTC	CAISAPGTGVYGYTF	TRBD1	TRBV10-3	TRBJ1-2	.
TGTGCCAGCAGTTACTCGAACAGGGGTGCCTACGAGCAGTACTTC	CASSYSNRGAYEQYF	TRBD1	TRBV6-5	TRBJ2-7	.
TGTGCCTGGAGTGTAATCCAGGGAACCTTTTTCACCTTC	CAWSVIQGTFFTF	.	TRBV30	TRBJ1-2	.
TGTGCCAGCAGCCTCGGACTAGCGGGGGAGGGTGAGCAGTTCTTC	CASSLGLAGEGEQFF	TRBD2	TRBV7-6	TRBJ2-1	.
TGTGCCAGCAGCCAGGGGGCTAATACTGAAGCTTTCTTT	CASSQGANTEAFF	.	TRBV3-1/TRBV3-2	TRBJ1-1	.
TGTGCCAGCAGCTTGGACCAGTACACTGAAGCTTTCTTT	CASSLDQYTEAFF	.	TRBV5-4	TRBJ1-1	.
TGTGCCAGCAGCTTTGGGGGGGAGCAGCCCCAGCATTTT	CASSFGGEQPQHF	.	TRBV5-6	TRBJ1-5	.